This TCR beta chain was recovered during a study of low-dose radiotherapy and immunotherapy resistance in tumors. About the research overall: Cohort 1 got 0.5 Gy per fraction every 2 weeks, 6.5 Gy in total. Daily oral aspirin at 300 mg began on cycle 1 day 1 and lasted four cycles.

This sample's time point: after trial treatment. The treatment is: LDRT plus nivolumab, ipilimumab, low-dose cyclophosphamide and aspirin (RACIN trial). Covering alpha and beta chains, TRAV- and TRBV-specific primers were used for the first-strand cDNA. The authors ran around 19 PCR cycles to amplify TCRs with a constant-region primer and V-primer adapter. One entry per CDR3 protein, called by TCRdb with MiXCR from the reads. The data hold 95,000 to 100,000 distinct CDR3 sequences, with more than 20% observed a single time. CDR3 length: 14 amino acids. The germline gives CDR1 WSHSY, CDR2 SAAADI. V dropped 3 bases and J dropped 4; count of bases not matched to a gene: 3. The table lists this clonotype with many counts.

The V gene is TRBV10-2, the J gene TRBJ1-5, with 7 bases aligning to TRBD1. The receptor's source is a male donor with prostate cancer. Here the sequenced sample was PBMCs, taken after low-dose radiotherapy plus immunotherapy. The CDR3 DNA reads as TGCGCCAGCAGTGACCGGGACAGAAATCAGCCCCAGCATTTT. Encoded protein: CASSDRDRNQPQHF.